Shown below are 3 T cell receptor beta chains from a single sample sequenced in a study of CD8+CD57+ T cells in acquired aplastic anemia. Template material for TCR beta VDJ and CDR3 profiling consisted of genomic DNA. In TCRdb, the reads were re-called with MiXCR into one record per CDR3 protein. The sample lists 180,000 or so distinct CDR3 sequences; around half were seen once. What was sequenced was sorted CD4+, CD8+, or CD8+CD57+ T cells (not recorded which) from PBMCs. These receptors were taken from a human donor in good health.

The chain recombines TRBV9 with TRBJ1-5, with D unresolved. Germline V gene lookup returns CDR1 SGDLS and CDR2 YYNGEE. Trimming removed 0 bases from V and 3 bases from J, with 7 bases in between. The CDR3 contains 14 residues. The CDR3 region is CASSVGGTNQPQHF. CDR3 DNA sequence: TGTGCCAGCAGCGTAGGCGGAACCAATCAGCCCCAGCATTTT.

This clonotype has at least ten counts. This chain links TRBV4-1 with TRBJ2-7; D is uncertain. The germline V and J ends were trimmed by 1 base and 0 bases, with 13 bases remaining between them. This CDR3 has 16 amino acids. Germline V gene data show CDR1 as MGHRA and CDR2 as YSYEKL. CDR3 sequence: CASSQVPPRNSYEQYF. CDR3 DNA sequence: TGCGCCAGCAGCCAAGTCCCCCCCAGGAACTCCTACGAGCAGTACTTC.

The chain uses TRBV7-9 and TRBJ2-3; TRBD1 or TRBD2 may be the D gene (6 bases each). From germline, CDR1 is SEHNR and CDR2 FQNEAQ (reference sequence). The CDR3 is made up of 13 amino acids. V was clipped by 10 bases and J by 3 bases, with 14 bases between them. The CDR3 sequence is CATPRGVTDTQYF. For the CDR3, the DNA is TGTGCCACCCCAAGGGGGGTAACAGATACGCAGTATTTT.